What follows is one T cell receptor (beta chain) and its context. The clone's antigen remains unknown. The input lacks base qualities; no much larger clone sits a single base away. This record comes from a study of cytomegalovirus exposure and HLA in healthy donors (dated by TCRdb to 2017 to 2019). For the study in its entirety: According to an earlier analysis of around 600 of the donors, about 179 million T cells yielded 95 million to 140 million unique TCR beta sequences and 276 Gb of sequence data. Every discovery cohort repertoire had been produced on one sequencing platform. The genetic ancestry cluster associated with self-reported Caucasian donors included around 76% of the roughly 400 genotyped donors. Donor age, sex, ethnicity and CMV serostatus were compiled together with the repertoire data. Among 398 genotyped donors of the cohort, an average of approximately 240,000 unique TCR beta nucleotide sequences were sequenced per donor, roughly 18% of them non-productive. Using immunosequencing, the study profiled T cell repertoires from about 650 subjects and related those repertoires to cytomegalovirus serostatus. The study was designed to test whether signatures of past pathogen exposure could be identified by cataloging public T cell receptors. Class I and class II HLA loci were covered by the typing at four-digit resolution. Typing coverage varied by locus: about 629-640 donors for A, B, C, DRB1 and DQB1; more than 500 for DQA1; around 610 for DPA1; roughly 450 for DPB1. Besides the first cohort of 500 to 700 subjects, a separate validation cohort made up of 120 different subjects was used. To predict cytomegalovirus infection status, the study combined high-throughput TCR immunosequencing, statistical association of individual TCRs with disease status, and machine learning. Several DR-DQ haplotypes were treated as single units for association and clustering because of strong linkage in the cohort. Genome-wide SNP genotypes for about three fifths of the roughly 700 donors were used in a later genetic analysis, which treated that subset as a discovery cohort. In the later analysis, no new phenotypic data were used to find candidate immune exposures; instead, reliance was placed on TCR beta sequences and their occurrence across donors. Around 320 gigabases of sequencing data and roughly 90 million unique TCR sequences were included in an early release covering several hundred HLA-typed donors. A later analysis re-examined previously published TCR beta repertoires from about 670 donors and added high-resolution HLA genotyping to investigate patterns of TCR occurrence. An earlier analysis of fewer than 700 of the donors applied high-throughput TCR beta sequencing to assess whether each TCR beta V gene segment acted as functional or pseudogenic. General study outcomes and caveats: When HLA alleles, especially DR and DQ, strongly co-occurred, attributing TCR associations to individual alleles was difficult. A later analysis associated about 17,000 TCR beta sequences with specific HLA alleles at a false discovery rate of 0.05. In vitro tests confirmed that a few of the cytomegalovirus-associated TCR beta chains recognize cytomegalovirus antigens. Some IMGT-functional V segments, including TRBV6-2 and TRBV6-3, could not be distinguished by the 87-base-pair reads and were therefore excluded. The sequencing pipeline was judged likely to have produced a cluster of highly shared sequence variants as a technical artifact. In a later analysis, HLA-associated TCR beta chains showed more clonal expansion and lower generation probabilities than non-associated chains that were equally common. Because HLA typing was missing for some donors at each locus, association tests included only the typed subset. Sequencing depth was assumed to be roughly uniform across donors in the presence/absence analyses, though that assumption may not hold. According to the authors, the approach could potentially be generalized to other disease states and immunological phenotypes. In an earlier analysis of several hundred of the donors, most TCR beta V segments were observed in productive rearrangements about 90% or about 30% of the time, broadly matching IMGT annotations. Immune exposure information for the cohort was limited to CMV serostatus. A further reported finding was that TCR beta sequences accurately predicted the HLA-A and HLA-B alleles for most subjects in the first cohort. Linkage disequilibrium might explain the correlated functional status among segregating V segments, but an unknown experimental factor could not be excluded. In this cohort, only TCR beta chains were sequenced, and detectable features were limited by the absence of alpha or paired-chain data. The classifier was reported to diagnose cytomegalovirus status with high specificity and sensitivity in both the original and validation cohorts. The earlier analysis of a few hundred of the donors excluded about 16 rarely observed V segments, including chromosome 9 orphons, because counts were too low. A total of 150 or so TCR beta chains were listed by the study as associated with cytomegalovirus. In a later analysis, TCR association rates were found to vary across HLA loci, with the most associated TCRs seen for DRB1 alleles and the fewest for HLA-C alleles. A later analysis reported that several top co-occurrence clusters appeared linked to parvovirus B19, influenza, CMV and Epstein-Barr virus. A later analysis found that most CMV-associated TCR beta chains appeared HLA-restricted, with HLA associations seemingly driven largely by CMV exposure. In a later genetic analysis, a missense DCLRE1C variant was associated with V-gene and J-gene trimming of TCR beta chains, and the association was replicated in an independent cohort. In a later genetic analysis, fewer N-insertions in productive TCRs were reported among donors in an Asian-associated ancestry cluster than the approximately 710-donor mean. Most TCR sequences were seen in very few donors, while some public TCRs were found in many individuals.

Library construction relied on the immunoSEQ multiplex PCR assay. For the multiplex PCR, a mixture combining 60 forward primers for TCR Vbeta segments and 13 reverse primers for TCR Jbeta segments was used. A multiplex PCR assay on genomic DNA amplified the CDR3 region of rearranged TCR beta genes. The amplified TCR beta libraries were sequenced on the Illumina HiSeq System as 87-base-pair reads. Per the authors' processing: A later analysis tallied 75 million to 85 million unique TCR beta chains across the 666 repertoires, and approximately 11 million of those chains were shared by two or more donors. A nearest-neighbor algorithm error-corrected the raw reads and collapsed the reads into unique sequences, merging closely related sequences to remove PCR and sequencing errors. Alignment of CDR3 sequences to IMGT reference sequences was used to assign V, D and J gene segments. For a sequence to be retained, a match of at least six nucleotides to both a V gene segment and a J gene segment was required. Rearrangements were classified as productive when the CDR3 lacked stop codons and remained in frame with V and J, and all other rearrangements were classified as non-productive. CDR3 was defined according to IMGT convention as the region running from the second conserved V-encoded cysteine to the conserved J-encoded phenylalanine. In an earlier analysis of just under 600 of the donors, sequences lacking an unambiguous match to a single V gene segment were excluded. In an earlier analysis of approximately 500 of the donors, a V segment was called functional when productive rearrangements were above 56.7%, and segregating when the standard deviation between donors exceeded 5%. A statistical classification framework was built for diagnosing cytomegalovirus status from the catalog of TCR beta chain sequences. V and J gene assignment, in a later analysis, came from comparing TCR nucleotide sequences with IMGT/GENE-DB human TR gene sequences. A later analysis assigned CDR3 sequences and most-parsimonious VDJ recombination scenarios with the TCRdist pipeline. In a later analysis, each TCR beta chain was defined by its CDR3 amino acid sequence together with its V-gene family, and reads without a unique V-gene family were excluded. In a later analysis, fewer than 650 highly shared, low-generation-probability nucleotide sequences were removed to address suspected cross-contamination and a sequencing artifact. A later analysis calculated a clonal expansion index for each public chain from normalized within-repertoire ranks of inferred template counts. In a later analysis, generation probabilities were computed with a VDJ recombination model fitted to out-of-frame rearrangements, and the resulting probabilities were checked against IGoR. In a later analysis, TCR-TCR, TCR-HLA and TCR-CMV co-occurrence was scored with hypergeometric tests, and a repertoire-size bias correction was applied to TCR pairs. In a later analysis, false discovery rates were estimated by permuting HLA or CMV assignments 20 times. In a later analysis, co-occurring TCRs were grouped using DBSCAN, with TCRdist sequence similarity added in when clustering inside HLA-allele-positive subsets. For co-occurrence clustering, repertoires with fewer than 30,000 or more than 120,000 public chains were excluded, along with a handful of repertoires with anomalous nucleotide sharing. The clones in this table, taken by TCRdb from immuneACCESS, are in-frame only. Not every clone is retained; where verified, under half of the shortfall comes from an unresolved V gene, and the cause of the rest is unknown. V and J calls and clone size are copied from that table; D and trimming were computed from the DNA. The sample contains about 220,000 clones, 76% of them found a single time. Of the sample, over 0.55% falls within the top ten clones.

V is pared back by 10 bases and J by 4 bases, with 19 bases lying between the germline termini. From the cysteine through the phenylalanine, the CDR3 covers 14 amino acids. Of all the DNA, just the CDR3 is kept, 42 bases in frame from base 1. CDR1 and CDR2 are drawn from the germline V gene: SGHVS, FQNEAQ. The cohort consisted of more than 650 healthy bone marrow donors. All cohort members were sampled while nominally healthy, although unrecorded immune exposures were likely present. The donor tested CMV seronegative and was one of the 352 seronegative cohort members. Every donor gave a peripheral blood sample, and the peripheral blood mononuclear cells from that sample were used for TCR beta sequencing. Genomic DNA was extracted from the blood cell samples with the Qiagen DNeasy Blood Extraction Kit.

The source of this sequence is a man aged 18 to 29 in good health and CMV-seronegative. The rearranged chain carries TRBV7-8 and TRBJ1-1; TRBD1 is a possible D gene, resting on 6 matching bases. Sequences were obtained from PBMCs. At the DNA level, the sequence is TGTGCCACCGCGTCCGTTGCAGGGGCCACTGAAGCTTTCTTT. Translation gives CATASVAGATEAFF.